This entry lists 22 T cell receptor beta chains sequenced from one sample in a study of T cell responses to AZD1222 COVID-19 vaccine (dated by TCRdb to the early 2020s). Per the publication, the time point label means: about 28 days (+/-7) after the second vaccine dose. Libraries were made using the immunoSEQ multiplex PCR assay. Imported from immuneACCESS, the table was reduced by TCRdb to in-frame sequences with V and J called. These copies leave out some clones; in studies compared against another copy, an unresolved V gene accounts for under half, and the cause of the remainder is not known. Here the sample has 100,000 to 130,000 clones; 70% to 90% occur a single time. The ten largest clones add up to 4.5% to 6% of the sample. The sample here was peripheral blood, taken 28 days after the second AZD1222 dose. Every receptor here comes from an adult who received the AZD1222 COVID-19 vaccine.

The chain couples TRBV21-1 to TRBJ2-3. TRBV21-1 has pseudogene status. The length of the CDR3 is 11 residues. This chain's CDR3 is CASSNGDTQYF. Here the CDR3 DNA reads TGTGCCAGCAGCAATGGGGATACGCAGTATTTT.

This clone was seen just once. This chain uses TRBV30 with TRBJ2-7; D not resolved. Trimming removed 7 bases from V and 0 bases from J, with 13 bases in between. Germline V gene sequence: CDR1 GTSNPN, CDR2 SVGIG (reference sequence). CDR3 length: 13 residues. CDR3 sequence: CAFHGLYSYEQYF. DNA for the CDR3: TGTGCCTTCCACGGGTTATACTCCTACGAGCAGTACTTC. The full variable domain, in which reference TRBV30 and TRBJ2-7 provide the parts outside the CDR3, is SQTIHQWPATLVQPVGSPLSLECTVEGTSNPNLYWYRQAAGRGLQLLFYSVGIGQISSEVPQNLSASRPQDRQFILSSKKLLLSDSGFYLCAFHGLYSYEQYFGPGTRLTVT.

The CDR3 sequence is CASSLYGAKNIQYF. Here the CDR3 DNA reads TGTGCCAGCAGTTTATATGGAGCCAAAAACATTCAGTACTTC. The V and J genes are TRBV27 and TRBJ2-4; D not certain. The CDR3 extends over 14 amino acids. The germline V and J ends were trimmed by 1 base and 0 bases, with 4 bases remaining between them. CDR1 and CDR2 (germline): MNHEY, SMNVEV (reference sequence).

This sequence joins TRBV11-2 and TRBJ2-7; possibly TRBD1 for D (5 bases). V was trimmed by 5 bases and J by 2 bases, leaving 16 bases between them. Germline V CDR1 and CDR2: SGHAT, FQNNGV. The CDR3 runs 15 residues. The CDR3 bases are TGTGCCAGCAGCCCAAGTAACCTGGGGCCCTACGAGCAGTACTTC. It encodes CASSPSNLGPYEQYF.

The rearrangement uses TRBV5-1 and TRBJ1-1; TRBD1 might be the D (5 bases). The germline gives CDR1 SGHRS, CDR2 YFSETQ. The ends were cut back, 4 bases at V and 0 bases at J, with 10 bases in the middle. This CDR3 contains 14 residues. CDR3 DNA sequence: TGCGCCAGCAGCAGGGGAACCATGAACACTGAAGCTTTCTTT. Protein product: CASSRGTMNTEAFF.

This sequence joins TRBV4-3 and TRBJ1-1; 9 bases are shared with TRBD1. The V segment lost 5 bases and the J segment 7 bases; nucleotides outside the gene matches: 11. The CDR3 spans 15 residues. CDR1 LGHNA and CDR2 YSLEER come from the germline V gene. The CDR3 reads CASSDVGQGLLEAFF. CDR3 nucleotide sequence: TGCGCCAGCAGCGACGTGGGACAGGGACTCCTTGAAGCTTTCTTT.

This rearrangement joins TRBV18 to TRBJ2-7, with D perhaps matching TRBD1 or TRBD2 (6 bases each). Trimming cost V 3 bases and J 4 bases, with 10 bases left between them. The CDR3 runs to 13 residues. From germline, CDR1 is KGHSH and CDR2 LQKENI. The CDR3 protein is CASSPGGQYEQYF. CDR3 DNA sequence: TGTGCCAGCTCACCGGGGGGACAATACGAGCAGTACTTC.

The rearrangement joins TRBV25-1 to TRBJ2-3, with TRBD1 as a possible D gene (6 bases). Germline V lookup: CDR1 MGHDK, CDR2 SYGVNS. There are 13 residues in the CDR3. V shed 4 bases and J shed 3 bases, with 8 bases lying between them. The CDR3 bases are TGTGCCAGCAGTGGCACAGGGACAGATACGCAGTATTTT. Its protein product is CASSGTGTDTQYF.

The genes are TRBV5-4 and TRBJ1-1; D unclear. CDR1 SGHNT and CDR2 YYREEE come from the germline V gene (reference sequence). The ends were cut back, 1 base at V and 4 bases at J, with 5 bases in the middle. CDR3 length: 12 amino acids. DNA of the CDR3: TGTGCCAGCAGCTTGTTAGGCACTGAAGCTTTCTTT. The encoded protein is CASSLLGTEAFF.

In the case of this clone: One junction end does not reproduce the germline sequence, and a read error may be involved. The gene calls are TRBV12-3 or TRBV12-4 and TRBJ2-3, with 11 positions matching TRBD2. The CDR3 runs 12 residues. The CDR3 bases are TGTGCCAGCACACTGAGGGGACTAGCGGTTTTGTTT. Encoded protein: CASTLRGLAVLF.

The chain combines TRBV18 with TRBJ1-1; unclear D gene. The V end was cut by 0 bases, the J end by 4 bases, with 15 bases between. Germline CDR1 KGHSH, CDR2 LQKENI. The CDR3 loop spans 16 amino acids. The CDR3 DNA reads TGTGCCAGCTCACCACCCGCGGGCAGGAGGGCCACTGAAGCTTTCTTT. Amino acid sequence: CASSPPAGRRATEAFF.

This CDR3 is CASSQVDGDTQYF. CDR3 in DNA: TGTGCCAGCAGCCAAGTCGATGGGGATACGCAGTATTTT. The rearrangement joins TRBV3-1 (or the pseudogene TRBV3-2) to TRBJ2-3, with D hard to call. Per the germline V gene, CDR1 is LGHDT and CDR2 is YNNKEL (reference sequence). The CDR3 sequence is 13 residues long. Between the trimmed V and J ends, which lost 1 base and 6 bases, there was a span of 8 bases.

This chain uses TRBV5-1 with TRBJ1-4; unclear D gene. V dropped 7 bases and J dropped 0 bases, with 10 bases sitting between them. This CDR3 contains 14 residues. Germline V gene sequence: CDR1 SGHRS, CDR2 YFSETQ. CDR3 nucleotide sequence: TGCGCCAGCGGATCCTCATCAACTAATGAAAAACTGTTTTTT. Amino acids: CASGSSSTNEKLFF. Together with reference TRBV5-1 and TRBJ1-4, the CDR3 gives the full variable domain: KAGVTQTPRYLIKTRGQQVTLSCSPISGHRSVSWYQQTPGQGLQFLFEYFSETQRNKGNFPGRFSGRQFSNSRSEMNVSTLELGDSALYLCASGSSSTNEKLFFGSGTQLSVL.

The V gene is TRBV27, the J gene TRBJ2-1, with D uncertain. The germline gives CDR1 MNHEY, CDR2 SMNVEV (reference sequence). Trimming removed 2 bases from V and 5 bases from J, with 7 bases in between. This CDR3 region has 13 residues. In DNA form, the CDR3 reads TGTGCCAGCAGTTTAGGTCGCAACAATGAGCAGTTCTTC. It codes for CASSLGRNNEQFF.

The chain recombines TRBV19 with TRBJ2-1; 10 bases fit TRBD1. Looked up from germline, CDR1 is LNHDA and CDR2 is SQIVND (reference sequence). V trimming: 5 bases; J trimming: 6 bases; junction bases outside the gene matches: 7. The CDR3 is made up of 15 amino acids. The DNA for the CDR3 is TGTGCCAGTAGTCCGACAGGGGGCACGGTCAATGAGCAGTTCTTC. Its protein product is CASSPTGGTVNEQFF.

This chain connects TRBV19 to TRBJ2-1; 11 positions agree with TRBD1. With 6 bases clipped from V and 5 bases from J, the junction kept 9 bases outside the gene matches. Germline lookup yields CDR1 LNHDA and CDR2 SQIVND (reference sequence). This CDR3 spans 16 amino acids. CDR3 sequence: CASSTPRTGGDNEQFF. The CDR3 DNA reads as TGTGCCAGTAGCACGCCAAGGACAGGGGGCGACAATGAGCAGTTCTTC.

The chain links TRBV19 to TRBJ1-4; tentative D call: TRBD1 (5 bases). The V gene lost 5 bases and the J gene lost 2 bases, with 12 bases spanning the gap. CDR3 length: 15 amino acids. Germline V lookup: CDR1 LNHDA, CDR2 SQIVND (reference sequence). The CDR3 sequence is CASSAPGMTNEKLFF. CDR3 nucleotide sequence: TGTGCCAGTAGTGCGCCAGGGATGACTAATGAAAAACTGTTTTTT.

The rearrangement uses TRBV3-1 (or the pseudogene TRBV3-2) and TRBJ1-1, with 7 bases aligning to TRBD1. This CDR3 region has 15 residues. Germline V gene sequence: CDR1 LGHDT, CDR2 YNNKEL (reference sequence). V lost 1 base, J lost 0 bases, and 2 bases stayed unmatched. The CDR3 sequence is CASSQVGQMNTEAFF. As DNA, the CDR3 is TGTGCCAGCAGCCAAGTGGGACAGATGAACACTGAAGCTTTCTTT.

The chain's CDR3 is CASGMGHSYEQYF. CDR3 DNA sequence: TGTGCTAGTGGAATGGGGCACTCCTACGAGCAGTACTTC. V gene TRBV12-5 combines with J gene TRBJ2-7; D perhaps matches TRBD1 (5 bases). The CDR3 is 13 amino acids. V lost 6 bases and J lost 0, with 9 bases in between. Germline V gives CDR1 LGHNT, CDR2 FRNRAP.

J is TRBJ2-7 and V is TRBV11-2; D not resolved. The CDR3 totals 16 residues. The ends were cut back, 1 base at V and 0 bases at J, with 13 bases in the middle. Germline V lookup: CDR1 SGHAT, CDR2 FQNNGV. The CDR3: CASSLGQTLSSYEQYF. DNA of the CDR3: TGTGCCAGCAGCTTAGGCCAGACCCTTAGCTCCTACGAGCAGTACTTC.

A single count supports this clone. This CDR3 is CASSPGQGLDTEAFF. Written as DNA, the CDR3 is TGTGCCAGCAGCCCTGGACAGGGGTTGGACACTGAAGCTTTCTTT. The V gene is TRBV5-4, the J gene TRBJ1-1; TRBD1 matches at 9 bases. V dropped 4 bases and J dropped 3; count of bases not matched to a gene: 7. The CDR3 is made up of 15 amino acids. Germline values: CDR1 SGHNT, CDR2 YYREEE (reference sequence).

This clone came up once. This chain links TRBV6-5 with TRBJ2-7; the match to TRBD1 covers 8 bases. V was pared by 6 bases and J by 2 bases, with 6 bases of the junction left unmatched. The length of the CDR3 is 14 residues. CDR1 is MNHEY and CDR2 is SVGAGI in the germline V gene. In DNA, the CDR3 is TGTGCCAGCAGGACCCGGGACAGGACCTACGAGCAGTACTTC. Translating gives CASRTRDRTYEQYF.